This TCR beta chain appears in the sequencing data of a study of CD4 T cell repertoires in COVID-19. Findings of the study overall: In SARS-CoV and/or HKU1 spike cultures, between roughly 6 and 27% of SARS-CoV-2 clonotypes reappeared. Two or all three memory subsets shared several highly expanded SARS-CoV-2-reactive clonotypes.

As regards this clone: Its target is not known.

Donors had recovered from mild-to-severe COVID-19. Sequencing was done directly on freshly isolated, uncultured memory T cells. Generated by immunoSEQ multiplex PCR, the TCRdb table keeps only in-frame clones and is missing some. This table holds about 75,000 clones, about four fifths found once. The clonotype was recovered from a human donor who had COVID-19. Specimen: CD4+ T cells from peripheral blood, collected after recovery from COVID-19.

CDR3 in amino acids: CAWTRQPNTGELFF. As DNA, the CDR3 is TGTGCCTGGACGAGACAGCCGAACACCGGGGAGCTGTTTTTT. The chain combines TRBV30 with TRBJ2-2; D is perhaps TRBD1 (5 bases). The CDR3 totals 14 residues. The germline CDR1 and CDR2 sequences are GTSNPN and SVGIG (reference sequence). V was shortened by 4 bases and J by 0 bases, with 9 bases between the two germline ends.